The text below deals with one TCR beta chain. Its antigen is unknown. The table came from immunoSEQ multiplex PCR; TCRdb's copy has only in-frame clones and leaves some out. Of 95,000 to 150,000 clones listed, about nine tenths are singletons. The data were obtained in a study of T cell responses to AZD1222 COVID-19 vaccine. The study's findings and limits: With dominance at 160-218 and 743-854, vaccine-associated CD4 TCRs spanned spike. White British ancestry dominated among donors, who included more females, and clonal diversity was possibly underestimated. Reportedly, close to half of spike-specific TCRs are directed against unmutated variant regions. Seropositive at baseline were only a handful of AZD1222 recipients.

The CDR3 extends over 15 amino acids. CDR1 SEHNR and CDR2 FQNEAQ come from the germline V gene (reference sequence). V was shortened by 4 bases and J by 0 bases, with 13 bases between the two germline ends. The V and J genes are TRBV7-9 and TRBJ2-7; TRBD1 might be the D (6 bases). Material: peripheral blood, obtained on day 0 of AZD1222 vaccination. The sequence was obtained from an adult in good health. CDR3 in DNA: TGTGCCAGCAGCTCCGACAGGACGAACTCCTACGAGCAGTACTTC. It encodes CASSSDRTNSYEQYF.